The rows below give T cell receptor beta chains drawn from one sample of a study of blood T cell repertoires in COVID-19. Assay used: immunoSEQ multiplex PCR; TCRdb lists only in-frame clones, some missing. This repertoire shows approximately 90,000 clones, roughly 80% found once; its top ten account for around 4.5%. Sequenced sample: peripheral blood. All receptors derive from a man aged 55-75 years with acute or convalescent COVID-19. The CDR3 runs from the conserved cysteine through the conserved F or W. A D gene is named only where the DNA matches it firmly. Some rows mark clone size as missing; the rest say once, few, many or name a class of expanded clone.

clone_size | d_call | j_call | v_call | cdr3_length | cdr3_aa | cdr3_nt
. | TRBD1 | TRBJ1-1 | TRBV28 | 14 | CASNEGQRNTEAFF | TGTGCCAGCAATGAGGGACAGAGAAACACTGAAGCTTTCTTT
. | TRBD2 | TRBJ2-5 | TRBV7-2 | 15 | CASSFSGGRWETQYF | TGTGCCAGCAGCTTTTCGGGGGGGAGATGGGAGACCCAGTACTTC
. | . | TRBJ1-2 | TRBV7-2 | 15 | CASSLDTAIPYGYTF | TGTGCCAGCAGCTTAGATACTGCAATCCCCTATGGCTACACCTTC
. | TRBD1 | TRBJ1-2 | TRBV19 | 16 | CASSGRSLGQGVGYTF | TGTGCCAGTAGTGGCCGGTCCTTGGGACAGGGGGTTGGCTACACCTTC
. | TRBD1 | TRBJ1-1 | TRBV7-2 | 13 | CASSPARDSVAFF | TGTGCCAGCAGCCCTGCCCGGGACAGTGTCGCTTTCTTT
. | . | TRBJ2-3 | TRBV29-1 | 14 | CSANQGVISDTQYF | TGCAGCGCCAATCAAGGGGTCATTTCAGATACGCAGTATTTT
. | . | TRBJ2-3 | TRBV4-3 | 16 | CASSQSTGNVADTQYF | TGCGCCAGCAGCCAATCCACAGGGAATGTGGCAGATACGCAGTATTTT
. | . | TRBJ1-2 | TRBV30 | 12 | CAWSAMKHGYTF | TGTGCCTGGAGTGCCATGAAGCATGGCTACACCTTC
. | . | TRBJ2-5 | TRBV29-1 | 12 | CSVLEGGETQYF | TGCAGCGTTCTGGAGGGGGGGGAGACCCAGTACTTC
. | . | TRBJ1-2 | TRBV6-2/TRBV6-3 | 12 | CASSYPVYGYTF | TGTGCCAGCAGTTACCCGGTCTATGGCTACACCTTC
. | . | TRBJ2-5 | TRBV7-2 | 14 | CASSPNSGGETQYF | TGTGCCAGCAGCCCCAATTCAGGGGGGGAGACCCAGTACTTC
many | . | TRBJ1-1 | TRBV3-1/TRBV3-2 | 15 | CASSQDPGVDTEAFF | TGTGCCAGCAGCCAAGATCCAGGGGTGGACACTGAAGCTTTCTTT
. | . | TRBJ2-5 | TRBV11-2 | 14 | CASSFGGVGETQYF | TGTGCCAGCAGCTTCGGCGGGGTAGGCGAGACCCAGTACTTC
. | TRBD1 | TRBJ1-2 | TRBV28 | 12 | CASSLTGDGYTF | TGTGCCAGCAGTCTCACAGGGGACGGCTACACCTTC
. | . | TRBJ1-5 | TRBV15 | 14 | CATSRGTVNQPQHF | TGTGCCACCAGCAGAGGGACAGTCAATCAGCCCCAGCATTTT
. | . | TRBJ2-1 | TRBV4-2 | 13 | CASSQEIVLEKFF | TGTGCCAGCAGCCAAGAGATCGTTTTAGAGAAGTTCTTC
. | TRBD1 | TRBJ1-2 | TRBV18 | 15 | CASSPTGTGGRGYTF | TGTGCCAGCTCACCAACCGGGACAGGGGGTCGTGGCTACACCTTC
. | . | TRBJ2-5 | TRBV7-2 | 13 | CASSPSGAETQYF | TGTGCCAGCAGCCCCAGTGGGGCGGAGACCCAGTACTTC
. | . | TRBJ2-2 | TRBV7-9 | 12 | CASSPGTGELFF | TGTGCCAGCAGCCCCGGCACCGGGGAGCTGTTTTTT
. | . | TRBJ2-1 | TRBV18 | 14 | CASSPAGNYNEQFF | TGTGCCAGCTCACCGGCAGGGAACTACAATGAGCAGTTCTTC
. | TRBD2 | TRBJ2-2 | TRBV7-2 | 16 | CASSLASGTNTGELFF | TGTGCCAGCAGCTTAGCTAGCGGGACGAACACCGGGGAGCTGTTTTTT
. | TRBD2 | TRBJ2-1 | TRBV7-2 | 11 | CASRYSGEQFF | TGTGCCAGCAGATATAGCGGGGAGCAGTTCTTC
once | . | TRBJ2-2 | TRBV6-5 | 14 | CASRLGQNTGELFF | TGTGCCAGCAGGTTGGGACAGAACACCGGGGAGCTGTTTTTT
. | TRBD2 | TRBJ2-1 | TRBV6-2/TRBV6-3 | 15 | CASSLLAASYNEQFF | TGTGCCAGCAGCTTACTAGCGGCCTCCTACAATGAGCAGTTCTTC
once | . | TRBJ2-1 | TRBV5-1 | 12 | CASSTQGNEQFF | TGCGCCAGCAGTACCCAGGGTAATGAGCAGTTCTTC
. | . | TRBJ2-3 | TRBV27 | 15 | CASSLGSPSGDTQYF | TGTGCCAGCAGTTTGGGCAGCCCGAGTGGGGATACGCAGTATTTT
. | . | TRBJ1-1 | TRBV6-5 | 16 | CASSYSRAVRHTEAFF | TGTGCCAGCAGTTACTCGAGGGCAGTTCGGCACACTGAAGCTTTCTTT
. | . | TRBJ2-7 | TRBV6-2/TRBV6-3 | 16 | CASSYLRTKRVYEQYF | TGTGCCAGCAGTTACCTTCGGACGAAGCGGGTCTACGAGCAGTACTTC
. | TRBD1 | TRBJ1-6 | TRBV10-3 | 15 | CAISLETGYNSPLHF | TGTGCCATCAGCCTCGAGACAGGGTACAATTCACCCCTCCACTTT
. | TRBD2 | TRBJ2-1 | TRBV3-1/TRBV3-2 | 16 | CASSLGAGGSYNEQFF | TGTGCCAGCAGCCTCGGAGCGGGGGGGTCTTACAATGAGCAGTTCTTC
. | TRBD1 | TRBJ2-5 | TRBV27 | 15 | CASSFSWTGLETQYF | TGTGCCAGCAGTTTCTCCTGGACAGGGCTGGAGACCCAGTACTTC
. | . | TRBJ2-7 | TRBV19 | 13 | CASSGLSSAEQYF | TGTGCCAGTAGTGGGCTCTCTAGCGCCGAGCAGTACTTC
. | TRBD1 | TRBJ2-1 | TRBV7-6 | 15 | CASSVPTGQNNEQFF | TGTGCCAGCAGCGTGCCGACGGGACAGAACAATGAGCAGTTCTTC
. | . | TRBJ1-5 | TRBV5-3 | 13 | CARRTAGNQPQHF | TGTGCCAGAAGGACAGCAGGCAATCAGCCCCAGCATTTT
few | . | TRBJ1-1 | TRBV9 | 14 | CASSDSLQNTEAFF | TGTGCCAGCAGCGACAGTCTACAGAACACTGAAGCTTTCTTT
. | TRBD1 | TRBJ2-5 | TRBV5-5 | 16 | CASSFLDRGPQETQYF | TGTGCCAGCAGCTTCTTGGACAGGGGTCCCCAAGAGACCCAGTACTTC
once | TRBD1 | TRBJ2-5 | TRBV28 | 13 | CASSLQGVGTQYF | TGTGCCAGCAGCTTACAGGGGGTCGGGACCCAGTACTTC
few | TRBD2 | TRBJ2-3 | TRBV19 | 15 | CASSIFTGGQDTQYF | TGTGCCAGTAGTATATTCACGGGGGGGCAAGATACGCAGTATTTT
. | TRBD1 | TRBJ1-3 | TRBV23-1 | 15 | CASSPQGEFGNTIYF | TGCGCCAGCAGTCCCCAGGGGGAGTTCGGAAACACCATATATTTT
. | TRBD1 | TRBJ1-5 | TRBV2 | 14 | CASRRDRGSQPQHF | TGTGCCAGCAGGAGGGACAGGGGAAGTCAGCCCCAGCATTTT
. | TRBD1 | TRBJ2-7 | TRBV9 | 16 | CASSVAAGQAIYEQYF | TGTGCCAGCAGCGTAGCCGCGGGACAGGCGATCTACGAGCAGTACTTC
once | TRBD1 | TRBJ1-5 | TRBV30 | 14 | CAWSEGQVNQPQHF | TGTGCCTGGAGCGAGGGACAGGTCAATCAGCCCCAGCATTTT
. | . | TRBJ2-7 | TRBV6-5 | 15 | CASSTIREIFYEQYF | TGTGCCAGCAGTACTATCAGGGAAATATTCTACGAGCAGTACTTC
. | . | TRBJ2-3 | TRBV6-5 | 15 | CASSYWGVNTDTQYF | TGTGCCAGCAGTTATTGGGGGGTAAACACAGATACGCAGTATTTT
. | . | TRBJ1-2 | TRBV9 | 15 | CASSPQVGGHYGYTF | TGTGCCAGCAGCCCCCAAGTAGGGGGTCACTATGGCTACACCTTC
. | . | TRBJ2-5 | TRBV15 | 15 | CATSRPLTGVETQYF | TGTGCCACCAGCAGACCCTTGACAGGAGTGGAGACCCAGTACTTC